This paragraph reports one TCR beta chain. These data are taken from a study of blood T cell repertoires in COVID-19. Cohort 3 donors were reported recovered after two negative PCRs, clearance, or symptom resolution. Repertoires were generated with immunoSEQ multiplex PCR, while TCRdb's copy carries only in-frame clones and drops some. Here the sample spans approximately 500,000 clones, over 75% being singletons. Material: PBMCs or T cells enriched from blood (not recorded which). This TCR was recovered from a woman aged 40 to 49 who had recovered from COVID-19.

The CDR3 loop is CASSLYGTGSYEQYF. The DNA of the CDR3 is TGTGCCAGCAGCTTGTACGGGACAGGCTCCTACGAGCAGTACTTC. The rearrangement joins TRBV11-2 to TRBJ2-7; 8 bases fit TRBD1. The V and J ends lost 3 bases and 0 bases, in that order; junction bases with no gene match: 4. The CDR3 runs to 15 residues. Germline lookup yields CDR1 SGHAT and CDR2 FQNNGV.